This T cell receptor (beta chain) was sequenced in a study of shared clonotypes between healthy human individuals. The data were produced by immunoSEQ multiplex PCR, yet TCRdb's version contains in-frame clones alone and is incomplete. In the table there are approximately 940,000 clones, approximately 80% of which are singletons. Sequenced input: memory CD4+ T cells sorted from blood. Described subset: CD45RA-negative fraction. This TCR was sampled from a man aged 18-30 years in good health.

CDR3 DNA sequence: TGTGCCAGCAGTTACTCGACAGGGACCACAGATACGCAGTATTTT. Protein: CASSYSTGTTDTQYF. The chain has TRBV6-6 and TRBJ2-3; 7 bases are shared with TRBD1. The CDR3 runs 15 residues. V gave up 0 bases and J gave up 2 bases; unmatched junction bases: 2. Germline V CDR1 and CDR2: MNHNY, SVGAGI (reference sequence).